The next 9 T cell receptor beta chains were all read from a single sample in a study of regulatory T cells in long-lasting Graves disease. Researchers made TCR beta libraries by using iRepertoire HTBI primers and running Arm-PCR on CDR3 regions. TCRdb reanalysed the multiplex PCR reads using MiXCR and keeps one entry per CDR3 protein. The repertoire holds 300,000 to 500,000 distinct CDR3 sequences, around 20% seen once, with around 21% in the top ten. The sample's time point: persistent/refractory GD, antithyroid drugs over 5 years with positive TRAb. Extracted PBMC RNA gave rise to the TCR library. This material consisted of peripheral blood mononuclear cells (PBMCs), taken when the disease was refractory, from a patient treated with antithyroid drugs. All receptors derive from a female donor with Graves disease.

Ten or more counts support this clonotype. V gene TRBV20-1 combines with J gene TRBJ2-5; a possible D gene is TRBD2 (6 bases). V gave up 0 bases and J gave up 4 bases, with 15 bases separating them. Per the germline V gene, CDR1 is DFQATT and CDR2 is SNEGSKA (reference sequence). The CDR3 spans 15 residues. The CDR3: CSARDPGRLGETQYF. The DNA for the CDR3 is TGCAGTGCTAGAGATCCGGGGAGGTTGGGAGAGACCCAGTACTTC.

Note on this clonotype: A much bigger clone sits one base away, suggesting this may be a read error. The chain joins TRBV30 to TRBJ1-1; D uncertain. The CDR3 is made up of 14 amino acids. Trimming stripped 3 bases from V and 0 bases from J, with 11 bases between. In germline, CDR1 is GTSNPN, CDR2 SVGIG (reference sequence). Here the CDR3 reads CAWRIGFLNTEAFF. The CDR3 nucleotides are TGTGCCTGGAGAATTGGATTCTTGAACACTGAAGCTTTCTTT.

The table lists this clonotype with a few counts. The chain is built from TRBV7-3 and TRBJ2-5; maybe TRBD2 (7 bases). Germline CDR1 is SGHTA and CDR2 is FQGTGA. CDR3 length: 14 amino acids. V shed 0 bases and J shed 4 bases, with 9 bases lying between them. The CDR3 region is CASSLTGGGETQYF. CDR3 in DNA: TGTGCCAGCAGCTTAACAGGGGGGGGAGAGACCCAGTACTTC.

This clonotype has ten or more counts. J is TRBJ2-2 and V is TRBV6-5, with 8 bases identical to TRBD1. Germline assignment: CDR1 MNHEY and CDR2 SVGAGI. V lost 4 bases, J lost 3 bases, and 4 bases stayed unmatched. The CDR3 has 15 amino acids. DNA for the CDR3: TGTGCCAGCAGTTCCCAGGGGGCGGACACCGGGGAGCTGTTTTTT. Amino acids: CASSSQGADTGELFF.

This rearrangement joins TRBV3-1 to TRBJ2-2; D unresolved. This CDR3 is built from 14 residues. The germline V and J ends were trimmed by 2 bases and 2 bases, with 6 bases remaining between them. CDR1 is LGHDT, CDR2 YNNKEL, per germline (reference sequence). DNA of the CDR3: TGTGCCAGCAGCCAAAGACAAAACACCGGGGAGCTGTTTTTT. Its translation: CASSQRQNTGELFF.

The table lists this clonotype with a count of one. Being one base from a much bigger clone, this may be a read error. The rearrangement joins TRBV2 to TRBJ1-5, with D possibly TRBD1 on 5 matching bases. CDR1 and CDR2 from the germline V gene are SNHLY and FYNNEI. This CDR3 is built from 13 residues. The CDR3: CASTGEINRPQHF. Written as DNA, the CDR3 is TGTGCCAGCACGGGGGAGATCAATCGGCCCCAGCATTTT. Full variable domain (rest looked up from reference TRBV2 and TRBJ1-5): EPEVTQTPSHQVTQMGQEVILRCVPISNHLYFYWYRQILGQKVEFLVSFYNNEISEKSEIFDDQFSVERPDGSNFTLKIRSTKLEDSAMYFCASTGEINRPQHFGDGTRLSIL.

This clonotype appeared once. The gene calls are TRBV3-1 and TRBJ2-1, with D unclear. CDR3 length: 15 amino acids. V lost 1 base and J lost 0, with 7 bases in between. CDR1 and CDR2 (germline): LGHDT, YNNKEL (reference sequence). CDR3 nucleotide sequence: TGTGCCAGCAGCCAAGTGGTACACTCCTACAATGAGCAGTTCTTC. Translated, it gives CASSQVVHSYNEQFF.

In its sample, this clonotype was seen many times. This chain uses TRBV28 with TRBJ2-7; tentative D call: TRBD1 (5 bases). CDR1 and CDR2 (germline): MDHEN, SYDVKM. The CDR3 runs to 14 residues. Trimming took off 2 bases at V and 0 bases at J, with 8 bases between the two ends. The CDR3 nucleotides are TGTGCCAGCAGTTTAAGTCAGGGCTCCTACGAGCAGTACTTC. Its protein is CASSLSQGSYEQYF. Full variable domain (remainder filled in from reference TRBV28 and TRBJ2-7): DVKVTQSSRYLVKRTGEKVFLECVQDMDHENMFWYRQDPGLGLRLIYFSYDVKMKEKGDIPEGYSVSREKKERFSLILESASTNQTSMYLCASSLSQGSYEQYFGPGTRLTVT.

This clonotype has a handful of counts. V usage is TRBV29-1 and J usage is TRBJ2-7; 10 bases are shared with TRBD2. The length of the CDR3 is 15 residues. Germline-derived CDR1 and CDR2 are SQVTM and ANQGSEA. The V and J ends lost 6 bases and 3 bases, in that order; junction bases with no gene match: 11. CDR3 loop: CSVLKLAGRNYEQYF. DNA for the CDR3: TGCAGCGTGCTAAAACTAGCGGGAAGAAACTACGAGCAGTACTTC.